This is a list of T cell receptor beta chains from one sample in a study of naive and memory T cell subsets. MiXCR, run by TCRdb on the 5' RACE reads, gives a single entry per CDR3 protein. The sample records fewer than 40,000 distinct CDR3 sequences, approximately 15% being singletons. The receptor set was obtained from a female donor in good health. CDR3s include the opening cysteine and the closing phenylalanine or tryptophan. A D gene is named only where the DNA matches it firmly. A clone size is listed for some rows: how often the clone was seen (once, few, many), or a class if it is expanded.

abundance: many; v_gene: TRBV5-8; j_gene: TRBJ2-7; d_gene: TRBD2; CDR3aa: CASNPAGGGIYEQYF; CDR3nt: TGTGCCAGCAACCCAGCGGGGGGGGGAATCTACGAGCAGTACTTC
abundance: many; v_gene: TRBV10-3; j_gene: TRBJ1-3; d_gene: .; CDR3aa: CAINQGGNTIYF; CDR3nt: TGTGCCATCAATCAGGGCGGAAACACCATATATTTT
abundance: few; v_gene: TRBV20-1; j_gene: TRBJ1-2; d_gene: .; CDR3aa: CSAAAYGYTF; CDR3nt: TGCAGTGCTGCGGCTTATGGCTACACCTTC
abundance: once; v_gene: TRBV9; j_gene: TRBJ2-7; d_gene: TRBD2; CDR3aa: CASSVAVGTSTHSYEQYF; CDR3nt: TGTGCCAGCAGCGTAGCTGTGGGGACTAGCACCCACTCCTACGAGCAGTACTTC
abundance: few; v_gene: TRBV9; j_gene: TRBJ2-1; d_gene: .; CDR3aa: CASSGLADSYNEQFF; CDR3nt: TGTGCCAGCAGCGGGCTAGCAGACTCCTACAATGAGCAGTTCTTC
abundance: many; v_gene: TRBV11-2; j_gene: TRBJ1-2; d_gene: TRBD1; CDR3aa: CASTAGTGSGYTF; CDR3nt: TGTGCCAGCACCGCGGGGACAGGGTCAGGCTACACCTTC
abundance: many; v_gene: TRBV12-3/TRBV12-4; j_gene: TRBJ1-1; d_gene: .; CDR3aa: CASSLYGQMNTEAFF; CDR3nt: TGTGCCAGCAGTTTGTATGGGCAGATGAACACTGAAGCTTTCTTT
abundance: .; v_gene: TRBV12-3/TRBV12-4; j_gene: TRBJ1-1; d_gene: TRBD1; CDR3aa: CASTPTGRAEAFF; CDR3nt: TGTGCCAGCACACCGACAGGGAGGGCTGAAGCTTTCTTT
abundance: many; v_gene: TRBV6-1; j_gene: TRBJ2-7; d_gene: .; CDR3aa: CASSNMGRAYEQYF; CDR3nt: TGTGCCAGCAGTAACATGGGACGGGCCTACGAGCAGTACTTC
abundance: .; v_gene: TRBV5-1; j_gene: TRBJ1-5; d_gene: TRBD1; CDR3aa: CASSEGTGGDQPQHF; CDR3nt: TGCGCCAGCAGCGAAGGGACAGGGGGGGATCAGCCCCAGCATTTT
abundance: many; v_gene: TRBV29-1; j_gene: TRBJ1-1; d_gene: .; CDR3aa: CSVEYGGGTEAFF; CDR3nt: TGCAGCGTTGAGTATGGGGGTGGCACTGAAGCTTTCTTT
abundance: .; v_gene: TRBV5-1; j_gene: TRBJ2-7; d_gene: .; CDR3aa: CASSSDINEQYF; CDR3nt: TGCGCCAGCAGCTCTGACATTAACGAGCAGTACTTC
abundance: few; v_gene: TRBV12-3/TRBV12-4; j_gene: TRBJ1-1; d_gene: .; CDR3aa: CASRRGELNTEAFF; CDR3nt: TGTGCCAGCAGAAGGGGGGAACTGAACACTGAAGCTTTCTTT
abundance: many; v_gene: TRBV12-5; j_gene: TRBJ1-1; d_gene: .; CDR3aa: CASGLVGGTEAFF; CDR3nt: TGTGCTAGTGGTTTGGTGGGGGGCACTGAAGCTTTCTTT
abundance: many; v_gene: TRBV12-3/TRBV12-4; j_gene: TRBJ1-5; d_gene: .; CDR3aa: CASSLGSNQPQHF; CDR3nt: TGTGCCAGCAGTTTGGGGAGCAATCAGCCCCAGCATTTT
abundance: .; v_gene: TRBV7-6; j_gene: TRBJ2-1; d_gene: TRBD2; CDR3aa: CASSLVSGSYNEQFF; CDR3nt: TGTGCCAGCAGCTTAGTTAGCGGGAGTTACAATGAGCAGTTCTTC
abundance: .; v_gene: TRBV20-1; j_gene: TRBJ1-2; d_gene: TRBD1; CDR3aa: CSARDPATGYGDTF; CDR3nt: TGCAGTGCTAGAGATCCTGCGACAGGGTATGGCGACACCTTC
abundance: many; v_gene: TRBV20-1; j_gene: TRBJ2-7; d_gene: .; CDR3aa: CSAKTREGIEQYF; CDR3nt: TGCAGTGCCAAAACCAGGGAAGGCATCGAGCAGTACTTC
abundance: .; v_gene: TRBV5-1; j_gene: TRBJ2-3; d_gene: TRBD2; CDR3aa: CASSPGGTPAQYF; CDR3nt: TGCGCCAGCAGCCCCGGGGGGACCCCCGCGCAGTATTTT
abundance: many; v_gene: TRBV29-1; j_gene: TRBJ1-2; d_gene: .; CDR3aa: CSVGWGREDGYTF; CDR3nt: TGCAGCGTTGGGTGGGGCAGGGAGGATGGCTACACCTTC
abundance: few; v_gene: TRBV29-1; j_gene: TRBJ1-1; d_gene: .; CDR3aa: CSAAGVQNTEAFF; CDR3nt: TGCAGCGCTGCAGGGGTCCAGAACACTGAAGCTTTCTTT
abundance: .; v_gene: TRBV7-2; j_gene: TRBJ2-7; d_gene: TRBD2; CDR3aa: CASSLAETGTSGPYEQYF; CDR3nt: TGTGCCAGCAGCTTAGCGGAGACCGGGACTAGCGGCCCCTACGAGCAGTACTTC